The 13 T cell receptor beta chains presented below share a single source sample, sequenced in a study of shared clonotypes between healthy human individuals. Some clones are missing from TCRdb's copy, which holds only in-frame ones; the method was immunoSEQ multiplex PCR. Of approximately 2.4 million clones in the sample, approximately 96% are singletons; the top ten hold approximately 0.13%. The sequencing sample was made of naive CD4+ T cells sorted from blood. Subset noted: CD45RA+ positively selected. The receptors come from a man aged 18 to 29 in good health.

This chain joins TRBV4-3 and TRBJ1-5, with TRBD1 as a possible D gene (5 bases). Germline CDR1 and CDR2: LGHNA and YSLEER. The CDR3 is 15 residues long. V lost 1 base to trimming and J lost 3 bases, with 10 bases between them. The CDR3 DNA sequence: TGCGCCAGCAGCCAAGGCGCAGGGTTCAATCAGCCCCAGCATTTT. Amino acid sequence: CASSQGAGFNQPQHF.

The chain recombines TRBV18 with TRBJ1-3, with D uncertain. Looked up from germline, CDR1 is KGHSH and CDR2 is LQKENI. Trimming took off 3 bases at V and 4 bases at J, with 16 bases between the two ends. The CDR3 runs to 16 residues. DNA for the CDR3: TGTGCCAGCTCACCTACATCGGGGAACGGCGGAAACACCATATATTTT. It is translated as CASSPTSGNGGNTIYF.

The chain uses TRBV5-1 and TRBJ2-2; TRBD2 might be the D (5 bases). The CDR3 contains 17 residues. Germline values: CDR1 SGHRS, CDR2 YFSETQ. The V gene lost 0 bases and the J gene lost 4 bases, with 16 bases spanning the gap. Here the CDR3 DNA reads TGCGCCAGCAGCTTGGATTTAACGTGGGCGGGCACCGGGGAGCTGTTTTTT. It specifies CASSLDLTWAGTGELFF.

Concerning this clone: This specimen includes other DNA sequences encoding the same CDR3. The V call is TRBV10-3, the J call TRBJ2-7; 10 bases map to TRBD2. With V trimmed by 8 bases and J by 2 bases, 6 bases remained unmatched. Germline CDR1 and CDR2: ENHRY and SYGVKD. The CDR3 is made up of 14 amino acids. The CDR3 region has the DNA TGTGCCATCTCCGGACTAGCGGACGCCTACGAGCAGTACTTC. As protein: CAISGLADAYEQYF.

The chain employs TRBV28 and TRBJ1-5; no definite D call. CDR1 is MDHEN and CDR2 is SYDVKM in the germline V gene. The germline V and J ends were trimmed by 4 bases and 4 bases, with 11 bases remaining between them. CDR3 length equals 14 residues. DNA of the CDR3: TGTGCCAGCAGTTCGGCAGACACTAATCAGCCCCAGCATTTT. Translating it yields CASSSADTNQPQHF.

The chain links TRBV6-1 to TRBJ2-2; D possibly corresponds to TRBD2 (6 bases). There are 16 residues in the CDR3. Trimming removed 4 bases at V and 2 bases at J, with 14 bases between. Per germline, CDR1 MNHNS and CDR2 SASEGT. CDR3 protein: CASSALGSGNTGELFF. As DNA, the CDR3 is TGTGCCAGCAGTGCCCTGGGTAGCGGAAACACCGGGGAGCTGTTTTTT.

V and J are TRBV5-4 and TRBJ1-2; TRBD1 matches at 7 bases. The CDR3 contains 14 residues. J lost 3 bases, V lost 1 base, and 3 bases had no gene match. Germline CDR1 SGHNT, CDR2 YYREEE (reference sequence). CDR3 sequence: CASSLPGQDYGYTF. The CDR3, as DNA: TGTGCCAGCAGCTTGCCCGGACAGGACTATGGCTACACCTTC.

The J gene is TRBJ2-7, the V gene TRBV4-2; D possibly uses TRBD1 or TRBD2 (5 bases each). The V gene lost 0 bases and the J gene lost 2 bases, with 11 bases spanning the gap. Germline CDR1 reads LGHNA; CDR2 reads YNFKEQ. The CDR3 is made up of 15 amino acids. CDR3 in DNA: TGTGCCAGCAGCCAAGAGGGGACGGACCCCTACGAGCAGTACTTC. As protein: CASSQEGTDPYEQYF.

The rearrangement links TRBV6-4 to TRBJ2-3; D is ambiguous. Trimming cost V 3 bases and J 2 bases, with 12 bases left between them. CDR1 and CDR2 (germline): MRHNA, SNTAGT. The CDR3 length is 15 residues. CDR3 nucleotide sequence: TGTGCCAGCAGTGAATCTGGCTGGGTCACAGATACGCAGTATTTT. This translates into CASSESGWVTDTQYF.

The chain combines TRBV2 with TRBJ2-2, with 7 bases aligning to TRBD1. CDR3 size: 13 residues. Germline CDR1 SNHLY, CDR2 FYNNEI. V shed 8 bases, J shed 5 bases, and the junction held 5 bases outside the gene matches. The CDR3: CASRQGDTGELFF. The CDR3 nucleotides are TGTGCCAGCCGTCAGGGGGATACCGGGGAGCTGTTTTTT.

This chain links TRBV28 with TRBJ2-3; TRBD2 aligns across 9 bases. The V gene's germline CDR1 is MDHEN and CDR2 SYDVKM. The CDR3 contains 19 residues. V lost 3 bases and J lost 0; bases outside the gene matches: 13. The CDR3 spells CASSFGGGALSGSTDTQYF. As DNA, the CDR3 is TGTGCCAGCAGTTTTGGCGGGGGGGCCTTGAGTGGTAGCACAGATACGCAGTATTTT.

The chain links TRBV13 to TRBJ2-1; 11 nucleotides line up with TRBD2. This CDR3 has 19 amino acids. J gave up 8 bases and V 6 bases, and 21 bases lay outside the gene matches. CDR1 and CDR2 from the germline V gene are PRHDT and FYEKMQ (reference sequence). The chain's CDR3 is CASRSLGLLAGDRWDEQFF. The CDR3 coding sequence is TGTGCCAGCAGGTCTCTCGGCCTACTAGCGGGAGACCGCTGGGATGAGCAGTTCTTC.

This clone was detected once. This may be a read error, as it is one base from a much larger clone. Different DNA sequences within this sample yield the same CDR3. The chain links TRBV25-1 to TRBJ2-5; D unresolved. Germline CDR1 is MGHDK and CDR2 is SYGVNS. This CDR3 contains 11 residues. V was trimmed by 5 bases and J by 5 bases, leaving 6 bases between them. CDR3 DNA: TGTGCCAGCAGTTTAGGGGAGACCCAGTACTTC. It specifies CASSLGETQYF.